This T cell receptor (beta chain) was documented in a study of T cell clusters in autoimmune cytopenias. According to its frequency, this clonotype is medium-sized. TRB rearrangements were amplified by touch-down multiplex PCR with mixed TRB-A/B primers. TCRdb reprocessed the multiplex PCR reads, keeping one entry per CDR3 protein, no DNA. Recorded for this sample: approximately 7,500 distinct CDR3 sequences. TRB was amplified from 250 ng of peripheral blood genomic DNA per sample. This CDR3 spans 13 amino acids. Germline-derived CDR1 and CDR2 are MNHEY and SVGAGI. This same sample was also part of a study on T cell repertoires in aging, cancer and after chemotherapy.

This rearrangement joins TRBV6-5 to TRBJ2-7. This TCR derives from a human donor with an autoimmune cytopenia or autoimmune hepatitis (not recorded which). What was sequenced was peripheral blood. CDR3 amino acids: CASSYLSSYEQYF.